The entry below gives a single T cell receptor (beta chain) sequence along with its context. This sample stems from a study of T cell changes during pregnancy in multiple sclerosis. Here immunoSEQ multiplex PCR was the method, and the copy in TCRdb shows in-frame clones only, minus some. The data contain approximately 89,000 clones, approximately 94% of them singletons. Germline CDR1 and CDR2: MGHRA and YSYEKL. The CDR3 loop spans 17 amino acids. V gave up 1 base and J gave up 5 bases; unmatched junction bases: 13. The gene calls are TRBV4-1 and TRBJ2-7, with 8 nucleotides matching TRBD2. Sequenced here: peripheral blood, sampled in the third trimester of pregnancy. The TCR comes from a female donor with multiple sclerosis, enrolled in a pregnancy study. The CDR3 nucleotides read TGCGCCAGCAGCCAAGTCGTCACGGGGGGGCTTTCCAACGAGCAGTACTTC. This encodes CASSQVVTGGLSNEQYF.